The T cell receptor (beta chain) described here comes from a study of human T cells and chemical hapten exposure. For the study at large: The patient population, which was mostly female, had alopecia areata, totalis or universalis. TCR yields differed between samples (mainly from small differences in pooled library volume).

This clonotype was found many times. Unique molecular identifiers were linked by the library to individual cDNA molecules. TCRdb passed the RACE reads through MiXCR, listing each CDR3 protein once. Here the sample spans about 78,000 distinct CDR3 sequences, approximately 9% being singletons. The CDR3 extends over 16 amino acids. Trimming cost V 0 bases and J 4 bases, with 15 bases left between them. The germline V gene encodes CDR1 SGDLS and CDR2 YYNGEE. Time point specified: patch test 2, 6 weeks after DPC sensitization. Treatment of the sample: therapeutic diphenylcyclopropenone sensitization with weekly scalp DPC. Total RNA was extracted from unfractionated whole blood.

This rearrangement joins TRBV9 to TRBJ2-3; no reliable D call. The clonotype originates from a woman aged 45-65 years with alopecia areata. Some clones in this sample may be carry-over from other donors' samples. Source: whole blood, taken in connection with sensitization to the hapten diphenylcyclopropenone (DPC). CDR3 sequence (DNA): TGTGCCAGCAGCGTAGGAGGACCCGGAGTATCAGATACGCAGTATTTT. It codes for CASSVGGPGVSDTQYF.